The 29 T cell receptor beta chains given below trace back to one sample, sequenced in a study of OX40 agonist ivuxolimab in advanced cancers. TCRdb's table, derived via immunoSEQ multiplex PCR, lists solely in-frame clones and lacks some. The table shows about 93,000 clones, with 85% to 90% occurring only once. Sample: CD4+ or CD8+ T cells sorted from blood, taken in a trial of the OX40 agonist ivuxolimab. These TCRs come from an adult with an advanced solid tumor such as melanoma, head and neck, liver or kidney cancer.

The CDR3 region is CASRARDSNQPQHF. CDR3 in DNA: TGTGCCAGCAGGGCTAGGGATAGCAATCAGCCCCAGCATTTT. The chain carries TRBV2 and TRBJ1-5; D unresolved. From germline, CDR1 is SNHLY and CDR2 FYNNEI. The CDR3 has 14 amino acids. V dropped 6 bases and J dropped 0 bases, with 9 bases sitting between them.

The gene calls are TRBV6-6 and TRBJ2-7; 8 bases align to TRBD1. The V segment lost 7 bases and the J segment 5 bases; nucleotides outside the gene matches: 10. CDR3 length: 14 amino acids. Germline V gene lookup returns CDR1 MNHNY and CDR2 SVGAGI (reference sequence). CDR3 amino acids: CASIKDRVVHEQYF. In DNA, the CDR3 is TGTGCCAGCATTAAGGACAGGGTGGTCCACGAGCAGTACTTC.

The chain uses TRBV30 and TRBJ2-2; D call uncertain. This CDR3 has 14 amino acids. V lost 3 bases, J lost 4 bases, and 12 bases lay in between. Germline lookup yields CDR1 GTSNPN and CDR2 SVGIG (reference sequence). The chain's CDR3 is CAWRTAAGTGELFF. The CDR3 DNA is TGTGCCTGGAGGACCGCGGCTGGCACCGGGGAGCTGTTTTTT. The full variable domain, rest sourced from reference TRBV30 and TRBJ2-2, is SQTIHQWPATLVQPVGSPLSLECTVEGTSNPNLYWYRQAAGRGLQLLFYSVGIGQISSEVPQNLSASRPQDRQFILSSKKLLLSDSGFYLCAWRTAAGTGELFFGEGSRLTVL.

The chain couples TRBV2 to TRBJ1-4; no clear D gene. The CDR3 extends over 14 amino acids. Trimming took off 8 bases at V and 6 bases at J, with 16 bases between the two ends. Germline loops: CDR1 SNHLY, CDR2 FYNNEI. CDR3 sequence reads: CASGRAPGDEKLFF. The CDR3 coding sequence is TGTGCCAGCGGGAGGGCCCCGGGAGATGAAAAACTGTTTTTT.

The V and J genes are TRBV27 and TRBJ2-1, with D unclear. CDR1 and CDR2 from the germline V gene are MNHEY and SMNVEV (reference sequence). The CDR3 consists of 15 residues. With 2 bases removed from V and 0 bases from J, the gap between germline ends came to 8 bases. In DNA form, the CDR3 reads TGTGCCAGCAGTTTAGAACAGAGCTCCTACAATGAGCAGTTCTTC. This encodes CASSLEQSSYNEQFF.

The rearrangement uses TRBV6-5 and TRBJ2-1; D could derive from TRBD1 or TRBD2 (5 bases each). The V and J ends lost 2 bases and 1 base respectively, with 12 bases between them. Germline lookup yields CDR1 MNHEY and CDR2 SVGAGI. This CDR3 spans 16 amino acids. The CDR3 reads CASSYKRGRSYNEQFF. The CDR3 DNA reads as TGTGCCAGCAGTTACAAGAGGGGAAGGTCCTACAATGAGCAGTTCTTC.

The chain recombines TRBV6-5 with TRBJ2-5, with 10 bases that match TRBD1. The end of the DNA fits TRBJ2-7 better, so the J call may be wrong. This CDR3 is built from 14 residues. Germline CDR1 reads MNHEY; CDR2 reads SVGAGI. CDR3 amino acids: CASSRDRGAYEQYF. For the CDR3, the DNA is TGTGCCAGCAGTAGGGACAGGGGAGCCTACGAGCAGTACTTC.

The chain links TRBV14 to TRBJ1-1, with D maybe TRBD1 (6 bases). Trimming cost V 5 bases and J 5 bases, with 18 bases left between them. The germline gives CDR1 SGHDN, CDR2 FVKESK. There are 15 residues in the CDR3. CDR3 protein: CASSKRGGSWTEAFF. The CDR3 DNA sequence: TGTGCCAGCAGCAAAAGGGGGGGGTCGTGGACTGAAGCTTTCTTT.

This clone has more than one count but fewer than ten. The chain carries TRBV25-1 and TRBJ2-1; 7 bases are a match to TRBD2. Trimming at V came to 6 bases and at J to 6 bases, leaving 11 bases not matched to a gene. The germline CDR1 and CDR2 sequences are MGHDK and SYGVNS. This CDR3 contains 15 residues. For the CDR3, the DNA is TGTGCCAGCAGGCAACCGGGACTACCGACCAATGAGCAGTTCTTC. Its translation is CASRQPGLPTNEQFF.

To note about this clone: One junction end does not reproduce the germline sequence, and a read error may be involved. CDR3: CAGSQGNRVTDEQYF. As DNA, the CDR3 is TGCGCCGGCAGCCAAGGGAACAGGGTAACTGACGAGCAGTACTTC. The chain links TRBV4-1 to TRBJ2-7; perhaps TRBD1 as D (6 bases). CDR1 MGHRA and CDR2 YSYEKL come from the germline V gene. The CDR3 contains 15 residues.

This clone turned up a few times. CDR3 DNA: TGTGCCAGCAGCGTTACGGCGCGGCTCCCCGGGGAGCTGTTTTTT. This encodes CASSVTARLPGELFF. The V and J genes are TRBV7-6 and TRBJ2-2, with D uncertain. V was trimmed by 5 bases and J by 6 bases, leaving 16 bases between them. Germline CDR1 SGHVS, CDR2 FNYEAQ. CDR3 length equals 15 residues.

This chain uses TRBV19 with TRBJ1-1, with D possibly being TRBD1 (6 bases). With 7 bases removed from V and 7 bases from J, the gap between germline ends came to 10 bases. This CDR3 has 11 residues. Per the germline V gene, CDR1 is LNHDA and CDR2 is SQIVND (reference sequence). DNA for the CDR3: TGTGCCAGTACTTTCAGGGGTGAAGCTTTCTTT. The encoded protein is CASTFRGEAFF.

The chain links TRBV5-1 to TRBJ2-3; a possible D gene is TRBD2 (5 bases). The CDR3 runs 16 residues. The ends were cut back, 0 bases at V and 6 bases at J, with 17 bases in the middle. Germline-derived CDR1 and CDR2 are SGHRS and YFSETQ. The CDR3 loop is CASSLALASPGDTQYF. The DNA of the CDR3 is TGCGCCAGCAGCTTGGCGCTAGCAAGCCCTGGGGATACGCAGTATTTT.

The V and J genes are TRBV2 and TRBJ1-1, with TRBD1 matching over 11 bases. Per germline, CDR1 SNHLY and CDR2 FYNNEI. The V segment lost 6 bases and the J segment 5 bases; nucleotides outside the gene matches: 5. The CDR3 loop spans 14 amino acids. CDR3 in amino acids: CASRGDRGRTEAFF. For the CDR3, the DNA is TGTGCCAGCAGAGGGGACAGGGGGAGGACTGAAGCTTTCTTT.

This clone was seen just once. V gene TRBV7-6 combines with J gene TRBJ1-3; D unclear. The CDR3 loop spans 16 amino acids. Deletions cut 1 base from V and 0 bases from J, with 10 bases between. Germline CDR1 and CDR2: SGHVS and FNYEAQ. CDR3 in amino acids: CASSLGEAYSGNTIYF. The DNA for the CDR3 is TGTGCCAGCAGCTTAGGGGAGGCGTACTCTGGAAACACCATATATTTT.

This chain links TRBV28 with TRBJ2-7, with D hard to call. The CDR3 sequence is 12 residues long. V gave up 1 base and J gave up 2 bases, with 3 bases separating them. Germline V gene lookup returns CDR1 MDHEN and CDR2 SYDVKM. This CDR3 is CASSLFTYEQYF. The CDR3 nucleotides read TGTGCCAGCAGTTTATTTACCTACGAGCAGTACTTC.

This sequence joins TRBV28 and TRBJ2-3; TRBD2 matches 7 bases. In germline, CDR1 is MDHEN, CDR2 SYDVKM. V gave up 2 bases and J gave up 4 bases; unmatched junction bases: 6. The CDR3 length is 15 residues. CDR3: CASSLKVGGPDTQYF. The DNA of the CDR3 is TGTGCCAGCAGTTTAAAGGTGGGAGGGCCAGATACGCAGTATTTT.

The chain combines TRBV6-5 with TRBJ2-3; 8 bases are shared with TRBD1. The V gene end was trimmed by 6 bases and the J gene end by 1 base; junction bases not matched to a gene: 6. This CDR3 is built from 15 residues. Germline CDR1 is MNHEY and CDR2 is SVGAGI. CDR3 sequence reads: CASRTAGGGTDTQYF. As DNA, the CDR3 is TGTGCCAGCAGGACCGCAGGGGGCGGCACAGATACGCAGTATTTT.

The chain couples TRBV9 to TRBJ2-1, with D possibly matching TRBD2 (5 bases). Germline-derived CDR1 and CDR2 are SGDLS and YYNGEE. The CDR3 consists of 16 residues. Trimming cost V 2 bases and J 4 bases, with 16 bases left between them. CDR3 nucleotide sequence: TGTGCCAGCAGCGTTAGAGGAGGCCCGGGGTACAATGAGCAGTTCTTC. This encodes CASSVRGGPGYNEQFF.

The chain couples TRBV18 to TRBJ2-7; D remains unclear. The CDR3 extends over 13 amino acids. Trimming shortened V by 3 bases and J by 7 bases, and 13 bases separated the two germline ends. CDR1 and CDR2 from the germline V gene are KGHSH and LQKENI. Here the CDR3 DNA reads TGTGCCAGCTCACCGAGCCCAAGCAGGGAGCAGTACTTC. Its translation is CASSPSPSREQYF.

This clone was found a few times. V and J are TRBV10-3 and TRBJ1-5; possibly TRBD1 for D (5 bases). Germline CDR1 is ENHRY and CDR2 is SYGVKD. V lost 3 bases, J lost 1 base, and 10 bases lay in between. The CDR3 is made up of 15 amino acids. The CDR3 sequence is CAISDPGTSNQPQHF. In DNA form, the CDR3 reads TGTGCCATCAGTGATCCAGGGACGAGCAATCAGCCCCAGCATTTT.

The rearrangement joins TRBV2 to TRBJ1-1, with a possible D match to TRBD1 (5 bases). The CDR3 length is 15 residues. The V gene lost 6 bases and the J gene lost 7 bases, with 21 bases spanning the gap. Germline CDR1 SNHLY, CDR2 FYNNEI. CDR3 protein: CASRGSRARFIEAFF. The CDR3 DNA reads TGTGCCAGCAGAGGAAGCAGGGCGCGCTTTATTGAAGCTTTCTTT.

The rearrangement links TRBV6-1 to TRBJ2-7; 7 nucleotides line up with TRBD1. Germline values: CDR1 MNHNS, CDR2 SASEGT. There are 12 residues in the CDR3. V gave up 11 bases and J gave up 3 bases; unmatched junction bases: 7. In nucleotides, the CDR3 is TGTGCCGAGGGGGCAGGATACTACGAGCAGTACTTC. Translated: CAEGAGYYEQYF.

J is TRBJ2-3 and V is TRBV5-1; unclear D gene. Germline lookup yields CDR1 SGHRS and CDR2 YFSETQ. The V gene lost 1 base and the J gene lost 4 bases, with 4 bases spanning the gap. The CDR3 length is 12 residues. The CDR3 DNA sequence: TGCGCCAGCAGCTTGACGGCAGATACGCAGTATTTT. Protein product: CASSLTADTQYF.

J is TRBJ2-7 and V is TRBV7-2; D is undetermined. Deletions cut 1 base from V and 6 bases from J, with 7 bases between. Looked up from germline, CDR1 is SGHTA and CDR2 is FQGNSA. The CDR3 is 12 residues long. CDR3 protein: CASSLDSFEQYF. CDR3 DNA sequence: TGTGCCAGCAGCTTAGACAGTTTCGAGCAGTACTTC.

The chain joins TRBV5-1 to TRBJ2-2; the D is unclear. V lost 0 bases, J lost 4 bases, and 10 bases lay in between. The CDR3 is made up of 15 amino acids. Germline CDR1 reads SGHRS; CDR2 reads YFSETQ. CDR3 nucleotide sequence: TGCGCCAGCAGCTTGGTGGTCAGTTCCACCGGGGAGCTGTTTTTT. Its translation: CASSLVVSSTGELFF.

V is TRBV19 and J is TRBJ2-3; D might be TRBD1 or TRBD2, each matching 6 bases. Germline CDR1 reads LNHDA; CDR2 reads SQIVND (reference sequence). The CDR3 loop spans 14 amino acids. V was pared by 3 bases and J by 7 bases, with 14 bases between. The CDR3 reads CASSIRRGANTQYF. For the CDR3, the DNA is TGTGCCAGTAGTATCCGTAGGGGGGCAAATACGCAGTATTTT.

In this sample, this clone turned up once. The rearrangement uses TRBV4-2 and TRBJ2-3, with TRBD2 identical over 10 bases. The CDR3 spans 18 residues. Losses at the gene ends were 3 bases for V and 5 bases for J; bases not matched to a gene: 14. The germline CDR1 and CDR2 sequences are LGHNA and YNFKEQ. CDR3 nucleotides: TGTGCCAGCAGCCAGTCCCCTCTTAGCGGGGGGCAGGGAGATACGCAGTATTTT. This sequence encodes CASSQSPLSGGQGDTQYF.

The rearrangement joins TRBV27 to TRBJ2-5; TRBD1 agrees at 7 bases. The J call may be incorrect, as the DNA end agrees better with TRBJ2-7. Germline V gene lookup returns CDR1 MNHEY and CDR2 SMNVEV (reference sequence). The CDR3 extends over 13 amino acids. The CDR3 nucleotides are TGTGCCAGCAGACCTCGGGACAGCCACGAGCAGTACTTC. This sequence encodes CASRPRDSHEQYF.